This entry is about one T cell receptor beta chain. The sample comes from a study of T cells expressing NK-cell markers. About the research overall: The TCR beta repertoires originated in sorted CD3+CD56+NKG2C+, CD3+CD56+NKG2C- and CD3+CD56-NKG2C+ T cells.

Each CDR3 protein gets one entry in TCRdb, which reprocessed the 5' RACE reads and gives no DNA. Its clone listing holds about 160,000 distinct CDR3 sequences. Sequences were obtained from blood T cells: a sorted CD56 or NKG2C T cell subset, CD4+ or CD8+ T cells, or bulk PBMC T cells (not recorded which). The sequence derives from a woman between 18 and 70 years old in good health.

CDR3 region: CASSADRGSYNEQFF. The genes are TRBV12-3 or TRBV12-4 and TRBJ2-1. The CDR3 has 15 residues.